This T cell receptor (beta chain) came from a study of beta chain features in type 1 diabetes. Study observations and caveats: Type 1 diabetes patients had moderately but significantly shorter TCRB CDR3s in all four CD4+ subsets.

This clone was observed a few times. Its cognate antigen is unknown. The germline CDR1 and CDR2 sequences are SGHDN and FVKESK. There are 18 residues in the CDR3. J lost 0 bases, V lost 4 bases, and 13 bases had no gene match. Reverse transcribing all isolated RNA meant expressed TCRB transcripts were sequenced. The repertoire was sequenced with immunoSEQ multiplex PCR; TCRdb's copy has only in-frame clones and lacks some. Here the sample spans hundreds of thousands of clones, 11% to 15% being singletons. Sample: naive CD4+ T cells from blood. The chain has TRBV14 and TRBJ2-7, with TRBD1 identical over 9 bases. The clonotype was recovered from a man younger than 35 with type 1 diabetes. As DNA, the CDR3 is TGTGCCAGCAGCCTGGGGACAGGGATTCCCTTTGGCTCCTACGAGCAGTACTTC. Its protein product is CASSLGTGIPFGSYEQYF.